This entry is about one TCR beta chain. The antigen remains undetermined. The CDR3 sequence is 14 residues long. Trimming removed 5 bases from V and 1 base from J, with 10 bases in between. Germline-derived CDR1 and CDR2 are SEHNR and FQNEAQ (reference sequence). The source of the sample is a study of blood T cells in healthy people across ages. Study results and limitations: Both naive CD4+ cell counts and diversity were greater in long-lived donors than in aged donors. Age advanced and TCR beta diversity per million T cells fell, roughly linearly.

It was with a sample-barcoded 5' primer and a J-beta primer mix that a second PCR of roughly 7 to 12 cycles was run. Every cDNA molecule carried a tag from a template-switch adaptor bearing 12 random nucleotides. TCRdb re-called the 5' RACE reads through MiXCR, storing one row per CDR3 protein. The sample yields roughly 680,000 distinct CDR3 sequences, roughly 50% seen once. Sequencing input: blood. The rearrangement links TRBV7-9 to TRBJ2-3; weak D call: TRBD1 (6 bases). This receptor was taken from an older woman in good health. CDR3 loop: CASSPRTGTDTQYF. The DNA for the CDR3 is TGTGCCAGCAGCCCGAGGACAGGCACAGATACGCAGTATTTT.